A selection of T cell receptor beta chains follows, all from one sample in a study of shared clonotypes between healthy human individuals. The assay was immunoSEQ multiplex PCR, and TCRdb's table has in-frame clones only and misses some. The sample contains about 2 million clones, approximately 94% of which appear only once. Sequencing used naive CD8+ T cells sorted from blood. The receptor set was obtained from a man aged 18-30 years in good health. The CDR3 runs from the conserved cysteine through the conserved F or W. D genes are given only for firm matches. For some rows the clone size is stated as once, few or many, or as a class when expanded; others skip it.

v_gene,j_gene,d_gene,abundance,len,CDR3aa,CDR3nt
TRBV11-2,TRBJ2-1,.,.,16,CASSLVFGGGYNEQFF,TGTGCCAGCAGCTTAGTCTTCGGGGGAGGATACAATGAGCAGTTCTTC
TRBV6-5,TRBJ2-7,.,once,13,CASRQFNRVRQYF,TGTGCCAGCAGACAATTTAACAGGGTCAGGCAGTACTTC
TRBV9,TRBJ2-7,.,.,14,CASTLGPQSYEQYF,TGTGCCAGCACCCTGGGGCCTCAGAGCTACGAGCAGTACTTC
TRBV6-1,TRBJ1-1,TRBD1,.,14,CASPRQGPFTEAFF,TGTGCCAGCCCTAGACAGGGGCCTTTCACTGAAGCTTTCTTT
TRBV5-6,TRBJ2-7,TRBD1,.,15,CASSFPTGDPYEQYF,TGTGCCAGCAGCTTCCCGACAGGGGACCCCTACGAGCAGTACTTC
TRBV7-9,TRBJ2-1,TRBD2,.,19,CASSSTGLAGPPAYNEQFF,TGTGCCAGCAGCTCGACCGGACTAGCGGGACCTCCAGCCTACAATGAGCAGTTCTTC
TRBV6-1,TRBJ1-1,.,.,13,CASSDRVNTEAFF,TGTGCCAGCAGTGACAGGGTCAACACTGAAGCTTTCTTT
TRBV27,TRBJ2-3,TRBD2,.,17,CASSLGLAGEWGDTQYF,TGTGCCAGCAGCCTCGGACTAGCGGGAGAATGGGGAGATACGCAGTATTTT
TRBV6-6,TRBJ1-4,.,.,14,CASSPEGVGEKLFF,TGTGCCAGCAGCCCCGAGGGGGTGGGTGAAAAACTGTTTTTT
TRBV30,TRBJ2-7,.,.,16,CAWSRGVASPHDEQYF,TGTGCCTGGAGCAGGGGTGTGGCGAGCCCACATGACGAGCAGTACTTC
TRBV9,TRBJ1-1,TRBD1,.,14,CASSVWTGGTEAFF,TGTGCCAGCAGCGTTTGGACAGGCGGAACTGAAGCTTTCTTT
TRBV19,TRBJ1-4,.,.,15,CASSIGGATNEKLFF,TGTGCCAGTAGTATCGGGGGCGCGACTAATGAAAAACTGTTTTTT
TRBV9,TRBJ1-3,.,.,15,CASSTRQDSGNTIYF,TGTGCCAGCAGCACCCGACAGGACTCTGGAAACACCATATATTTT
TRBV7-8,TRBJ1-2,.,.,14,CASSSSGTVYGYTF,TGTGCCAGCAGCTCATCCGGGACGGTCTATGGCTACACCTTC
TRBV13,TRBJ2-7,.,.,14,CASSLWGRSYEQYF,TGTGCCAGCAGCTTATGGGGGCGCTCCTACGAGCAGTACTTC
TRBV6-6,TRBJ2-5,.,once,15,CASSYFSRERETQYF,TGTGCCAGCAGTTACTTTTCCAGGGAGAGAGAGACCCAGTACTTC
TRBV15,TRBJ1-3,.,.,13,CATERSSGNTIYF,TGTGCCACCGAGAGGAGCTCTGGAAACACCATATATTTT
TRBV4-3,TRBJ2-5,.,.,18,CASSQEDRDGSMLETQYF,TGCGCCAGCAGCCAAGAAGACAGGGACGGGAGCATGTTAGAGACCCAGTACTTC
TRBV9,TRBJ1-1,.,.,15,CASSGDSGINTEAFF,TGTGCCAGCAGCGGAGACAGCGGAATAAACACTGAAGCTTTCTTT
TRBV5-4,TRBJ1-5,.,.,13,CASSWGVGQPQHF,TGTGCCAGCAGCTGGGGGGTGGGTCAGCCCCAGCATTTT
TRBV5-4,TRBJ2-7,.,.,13,CASSPEHHHEQYF,TGTGCCAGCAGCCCGGAGCATCATCACGAGCAGTACTTC
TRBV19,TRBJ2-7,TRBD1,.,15,CASMDLGTGIYEQYF,TGTGCCAGTATGGATTTGGGGACAGGCATTTACGAGCAGTACTTC
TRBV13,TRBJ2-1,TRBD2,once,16,CASSPISSGSYNEQFF,TGTGCCAGCAGCCCAATTTCTAGCGGGAGCTACAATGAGCAGTTCTTC
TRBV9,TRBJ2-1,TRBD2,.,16,CASAPTSGRNYNEQFF,TGTGCCAGCGCCCCAACTAGCGGGAGGAATTACAATGAGCAGTTCTTC